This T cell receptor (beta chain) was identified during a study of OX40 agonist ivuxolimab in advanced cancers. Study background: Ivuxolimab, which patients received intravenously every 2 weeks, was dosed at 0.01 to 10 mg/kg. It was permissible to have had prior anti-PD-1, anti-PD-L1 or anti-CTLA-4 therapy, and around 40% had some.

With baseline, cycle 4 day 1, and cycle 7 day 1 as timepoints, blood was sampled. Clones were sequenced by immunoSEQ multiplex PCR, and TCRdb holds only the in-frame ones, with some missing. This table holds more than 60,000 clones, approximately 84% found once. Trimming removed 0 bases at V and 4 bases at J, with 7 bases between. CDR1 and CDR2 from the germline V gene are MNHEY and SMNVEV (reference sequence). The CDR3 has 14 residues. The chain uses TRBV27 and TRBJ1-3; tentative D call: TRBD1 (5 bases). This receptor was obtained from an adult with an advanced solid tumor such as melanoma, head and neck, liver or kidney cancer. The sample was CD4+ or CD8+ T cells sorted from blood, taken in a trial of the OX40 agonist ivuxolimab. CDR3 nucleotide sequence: TGTGCCAGCAGTTTATCGCCAGGGGGAAACACCATATATTTT. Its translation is CASSLSPGGNTIYF.